This TCR beta chain emerged from a study of blood T cell repertoires in COVID-19. Looking at the study overall: The United States, Italy and Spain supplied acute and convalescent COVID-19 samples. The cDNA or gDNA used as material had been derived from T cells, B-cell-depleted T cells, or PBMCs.

The CDR3 loop spans 14 amino acids. V lost 6 bases and J lost 3, with 15 bases in between. Looked up from germline, CDR1 is WSHSY and CDR2 is SAAADI. Some clones are missing from TCRdb's copy, which holds only in-frame ones; the method was immunoSEQ multiplex PCR. The sample has some 150,000 clones, roughly 84% seen once. This sequence originates from a woman between 50 and 59 years old with acute or convalescent COVID-19. Sequenced input: peripheral blood. The gene calls are TRBV10-2 and TRBJ2-7; tentatively, D is TRBD1 (6 bases). CDR3 residues: CASRQPGQLYEQYF. The CDR3 coding sequence is TGCGCCAGCAGGCAGCCGGGACAACTCTACGAGCAGTACTTC.